This T cell receptor beta chain came from a study of blood T cell repertoires in COVID-19. About the research overall: Some COVID-19 samples were acute and others convalescent; all came from the United States, Italy and Spain. PBMCs, B-cell-depleted T cells, or T cells were the source of the cDNA or gDNA that made up the material.

Authors' analysis steps: Estimation of nucleated cell counts was performed using reference gene primer amplification. This table comes from immunoSEQ multiplex PCR, and its TCRdb copy is limited to in-frame clones, with some not included. V, J and clone size derive from that table, while D and trimming were established from the DNA sequence. The data contain about 170,000 clones, around 92% of them seen just once; the ten biggest clones take up approximately 4.8%. This CDR3 contains 18 residues. Trimming took 4 bases from V and 0 from J, leaving 19 bases between them. Germline assignment: CDR1 MNHEY and CDR2 SMNVEV (reference sequence). Seattle's enrolled individuals joined amid active infection and were then monitored longitudinally.

The origin of this receptor is a man aged 25 to 40 with COVID-19, enrolled during active disease. The chain uses TRBV27 and TRBJ1-5; D is uncertain. The specimen was peripheral blood. CDR3 DNA sequence: TGTGCCAGCAGTTCCATGGAGGAGGGTCCTTATAGCAATCAGCCCCAGCATTTT. It translates to CASSSMEEGPYSNQPQHF.